This T cell receptor (beta chain) appears in the sequencing data of a study of multiple sclerosis patients with progressive multifocal leukoencephalopathy. Study-wide results and limits: Expanded clones at PML onset predated and persisted through natalizumab therapy. Lower normalized Shannon entropy suggested reduced TRB diversity in most PML patients.

V lost 5 bases to trimming and J lost 10 bases; unmatched junction nucleotides: 4. Germline CDR1 is SNHLY and CDR2 is FYNNEI. The CDR3 covers 11 residues. Time point specified: about a year of natalizumab therapy. A word on this clone: Antigen specificity is unknown.

Sequencing was at survey level. Repertoires were generated with immunoSEQ multiplex PCR, while TCRdb's copy carries only in-frame clones and drops some. The sample yields about 28,000 clones, roughly 90% seen once. The receptor was isolated from a human donor with multiple sclerosis. This chain connects TRBV2 to TRBJ1-1; 7 nucleotides line up with TRBD1. The source material was PBMCs, sampled from a patient treated with natalizumab. The CDR3 protein is CASSRYRGAFF. CDR3 sequence (DNA): TGTGCCAGCAGTCGGTACAGGGGAGCTTTCTTT.